These 8 T cell receptor beta chains originate from one sample sequenced in a study of T cell responses to AZD1222 COVID-19 vaccine. Assay: immunoSEQ multiplex PCR; the TCRdb copy retains only in-frame clones and omits some. Of more than 95,000 clones listed, 80% to 90% are singletons. The sequenced sample was peripheral blood, obtained on day 0 of AZD1222 vaccination. These receptors all stem from an adult in good health.

V is TRBV9 and J is TRBJ2-1; D uncertain. Trimming shortened V by 0 bases and J by 6 bases, and 19 bases separated the two germline ends. Germline lookup yields CDR1 SGDLS and CDR2 YYNGEE. CDR3 length: 17 residues. The CDR3 bases are TGTGCCAGCAGCGTAGGTAGAGGCATTTGGCAAGGCAATGAGCAGTTCTTC. Residues: CASSVGRGIWQGNEQFF.

This clone was counted a few times. The rearrangement uses TRBV9 and TRBJ2-2; no firm D call. CDR1 is SGDLS, CDR2 YYNGEE, per germline. The CDR3 has 14 amino acids. Deletions cut 2 bases from V and 4 bases from J, with 9 bases between. CDR3 residues: CASSVYVGTGELFF. The CDR3 DNA follows: TGTGCCAGCAGCGTCTACGTAGGCACCGGGGAGCTGTTTTTT.

This clone was detected only a few times. The chain employs TRBV7-8 and TRBJ1-6; 7 bases are a match to TRBD1. The CDR3 is made up of 15 amino acids. V gave up 5 bases and J gave up 6 bases; unmatched junction bases: 7. Germline CDR1 and CDR2: SGHVS and FQNEAQ. The CDR3 region has the DNA TGTGCCAGCAGCAAGCATACAGGGGTTAATTCACCCCTCCACTTT. Residues: CASSKHTGVNSPLHF.

The V gene is TRBV19, the J gene TRBJ2-3; 8 bases match TRBD1. The CDR3 has 15 residues. Unmatched junction bases numbered 7, after V lost 3 bases and J lost 5 bases. The germline V gene has CDR1 LNHDA and CDR2 SQIVND (reference sequence). CDR3 coding DNA: TGTGCCAGTAGTATCCGCATAGACAGGGGAGATACGCAGTATTTT. It encodes CASSIRIDRGDTQYF.

V usage is TRBV6-4 and J usage is TRBJ2-3, with TRBD2 matching over 10 bases. In germline, CDR1 is MRHNA, CDR2 SNTAGT. This CDR3 is 15 amino acids long. The J segment lost 1 base and the V segment lost 5 bases, leaving 3 bases of the junction unmatched. The CDR3 loop is CASSPGTSGTDTQYF. Here the CDR3 DNA reads TGTGCCAGCAGTCCCGGGACTAGCGGCACAGATACGCAGTATTTT.

The rearrangement joins TRBV5-1 to TRBJ2-5; D may match TRBD1 or TRBD2 (5 bases each). Trimming removed 5 bases at V and 5 bases at J, with 19 bases between. Germline V gene sequence: CDR1 SGHRS, CDR2 YFSETQ. The CDR3 has 15 residues. The CDR3 here is CASRRGMASRETQYF. DNA of the CDR3: TGCGCCAGCAGGAGGGGCATGGCTAGCAGGGAGACCCAGTACTTC.

This clone has only a few counts. V is TRBV5-1 and J is TRBJ1-3; the D is unclear. This CDR3 spans 14 amino acids. Germline lookup yields CDR1 SGHRS and CDR2 YFSETQ. V dropped 6 bases and J dropped 0 bases, with 10 bases sitting between them. Here the CDR3 DNA reads TGCGCCAGCACCGACGGAAACTCTGGAAACACCATATATTTT. Amino acids: CASTDGNSGNTIYF.

The J gene is TRBJ2-7, the V gene TRBV6-1; TRBD1 matches 7 bases. J gave up 5 bases and V 0 bases, and 7 bases lay outside the gene matches. This CDR3 region has 15 residues. The germline gives CDR1 MNHNS, CDR2 SASEGT. The CDR3 nucleotides are TGTGCCAGCAGTGAAGCGCCCGGGACAGTCAACGAGCAGTACTTC. Translated: CASSEAPGTVNEQYF.